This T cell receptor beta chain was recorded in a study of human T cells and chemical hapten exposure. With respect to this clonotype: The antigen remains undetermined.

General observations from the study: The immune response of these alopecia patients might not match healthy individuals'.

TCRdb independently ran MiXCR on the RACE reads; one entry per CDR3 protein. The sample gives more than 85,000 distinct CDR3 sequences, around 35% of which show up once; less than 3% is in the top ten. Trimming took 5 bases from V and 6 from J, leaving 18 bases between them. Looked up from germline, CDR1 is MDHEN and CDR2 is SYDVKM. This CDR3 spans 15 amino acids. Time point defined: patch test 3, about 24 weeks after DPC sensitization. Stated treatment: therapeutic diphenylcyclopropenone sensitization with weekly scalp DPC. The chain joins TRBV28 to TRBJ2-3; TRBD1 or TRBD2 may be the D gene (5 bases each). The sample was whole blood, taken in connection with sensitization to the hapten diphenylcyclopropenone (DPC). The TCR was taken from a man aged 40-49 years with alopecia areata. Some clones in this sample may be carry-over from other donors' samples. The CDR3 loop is CASSVDGAPHDTQYF. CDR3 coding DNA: TGTGCCAGCAGTGTAGACGGGGCGCCCCACGATACGCAGTATTTT.